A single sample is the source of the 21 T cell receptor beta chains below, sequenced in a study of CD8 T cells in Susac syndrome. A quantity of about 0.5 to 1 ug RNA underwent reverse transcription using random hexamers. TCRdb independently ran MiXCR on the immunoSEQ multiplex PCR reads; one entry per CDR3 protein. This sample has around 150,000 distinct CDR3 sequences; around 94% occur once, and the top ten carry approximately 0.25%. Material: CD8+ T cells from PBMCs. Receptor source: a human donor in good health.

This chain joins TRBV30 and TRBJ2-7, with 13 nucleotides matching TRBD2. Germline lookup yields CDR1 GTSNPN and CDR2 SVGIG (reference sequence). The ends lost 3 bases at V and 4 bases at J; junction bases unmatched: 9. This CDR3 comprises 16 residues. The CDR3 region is CAWSPLAGGPSYEQYF. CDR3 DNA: TGTGCCTGGAGCCCACTAGCGGGAGGGCCCTCGTACGAGCAGTACTTC. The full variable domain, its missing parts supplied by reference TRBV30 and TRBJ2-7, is SQTIHQWPATLVQPVGSPLSLECTVEGTSNPNLYWYRQAAGRGLQLLFYSVGIGQISSEVPQNLSASRPQDRQFILSSKKLLLSDSGFYLCAWSPLAGGPSYEQYFGPGTRLTVT.

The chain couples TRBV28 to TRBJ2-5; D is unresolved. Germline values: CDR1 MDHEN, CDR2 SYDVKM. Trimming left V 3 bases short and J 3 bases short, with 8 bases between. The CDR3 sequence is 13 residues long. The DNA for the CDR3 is TGTGCCAGCAGTTTTCTGGCAGAAGAGACCCAGTACTTC. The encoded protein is CASSFLAEETQYF. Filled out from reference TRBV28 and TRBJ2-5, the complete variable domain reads DVKVTQSSRYLVKRTGEKVFLECVQDMDHENMFWYRQDPGLGLRLIYFSYDVKMKEKGDIPEGYSVSREKKERFSLILESASTNQTSMYLCASSFLAEETQYFGPGTRLLVL.

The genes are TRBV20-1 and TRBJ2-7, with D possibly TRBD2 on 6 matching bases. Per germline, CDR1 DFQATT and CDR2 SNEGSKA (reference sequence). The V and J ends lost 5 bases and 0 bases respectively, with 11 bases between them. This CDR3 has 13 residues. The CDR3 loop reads CSAGGTASYEQYF. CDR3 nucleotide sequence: TGCAGTGCTGGCGGGACTGCCTCCTACGAGCAGTACTTC.

The CDR3 DNA follows: TGCGCCAACTTAGAAAGACCGGGACTACCGGCCTACGAGCAGTACTTC. Its translation: CANLERPGLPAYEQYF. The chain joins TRBV23-1 to TRBJ2-7, with TRBD2 matching over 7 bases. TRBV23-1 is identified as an open reading frame with a role that is uncertain. The CDR3 has 16 amino acids. V trimming: 10 bases; J trimming: 2 bases; junction bases outside the gene matches: 17.

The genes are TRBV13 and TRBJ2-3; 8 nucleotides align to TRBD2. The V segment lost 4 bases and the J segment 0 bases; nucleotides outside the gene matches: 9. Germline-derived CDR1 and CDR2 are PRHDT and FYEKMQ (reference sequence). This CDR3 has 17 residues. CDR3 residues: CASSSQVLAASTDTQYF. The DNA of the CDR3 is TGTGCCAGCAGCTCCCAAGTACTAGCGGCGAGCACAGATACGCAGTATTTT. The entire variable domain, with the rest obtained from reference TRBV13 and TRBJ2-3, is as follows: AAGVIQSPRHLIKEKRETATLKCYPIPRHDTVYWYQQGPGQDPQFLISFYEKMQSDKGSIPDRFSAQQFSDYHSELNMSSLELGDSALYFCASSSQVLAASTDTQYFGPGTRLTVL.

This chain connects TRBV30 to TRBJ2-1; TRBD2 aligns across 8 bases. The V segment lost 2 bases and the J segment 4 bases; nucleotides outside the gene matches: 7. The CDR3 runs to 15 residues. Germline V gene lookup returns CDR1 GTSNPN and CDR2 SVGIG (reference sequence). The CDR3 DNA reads TGTGCCTGGAGTTCCGGGACTAGTGCGTACAATGAGCAGTTCTTC. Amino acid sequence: CAWSSGTSAYNEQFF. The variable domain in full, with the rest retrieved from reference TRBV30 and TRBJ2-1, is SQTIHQWPATLVQPVGSPLSLECTVEGTSNPNLYWYRQAAGRGLQLLFYSVGIGQISSEVPQNLSASRPQDRQFILSSKKLLLSDSGFYLCAWSSGTSAYNEQFFGPGTRLTVL.

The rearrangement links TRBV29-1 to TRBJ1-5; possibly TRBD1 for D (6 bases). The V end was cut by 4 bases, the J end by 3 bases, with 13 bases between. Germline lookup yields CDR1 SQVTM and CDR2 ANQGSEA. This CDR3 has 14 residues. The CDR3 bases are TGCAGCGTTGTTACCGGACAGATCAATCAGCCCCAGCATTTT. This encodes CSVVTGQINQPQHF.

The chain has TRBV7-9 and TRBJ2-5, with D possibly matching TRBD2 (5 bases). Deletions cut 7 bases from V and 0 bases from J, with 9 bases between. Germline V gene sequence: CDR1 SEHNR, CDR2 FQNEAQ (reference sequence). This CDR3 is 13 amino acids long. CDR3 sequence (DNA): TGTGCCAGCACCGTCGGGGACCAAGAGACCCAGTACTTC. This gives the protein CASTVGDQETQYF.

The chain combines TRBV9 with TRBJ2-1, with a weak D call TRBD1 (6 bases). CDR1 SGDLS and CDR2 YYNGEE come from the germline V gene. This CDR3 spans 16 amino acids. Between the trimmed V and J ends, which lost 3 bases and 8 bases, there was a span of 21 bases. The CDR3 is CASSALHKGDIDEQFF. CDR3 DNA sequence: TGTGCCAGCAGCGCACTCCATAAGGGGGATATAGATGAGCAGTTCTTC.

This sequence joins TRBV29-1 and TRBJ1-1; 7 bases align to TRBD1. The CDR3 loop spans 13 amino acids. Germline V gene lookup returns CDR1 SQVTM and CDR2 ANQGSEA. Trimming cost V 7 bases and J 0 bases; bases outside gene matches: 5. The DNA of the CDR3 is TGCAGCGCCCCCGGGACAGTGAACACTGAAGCTTTCTTT. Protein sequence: CSAPGTVNTEAFF.

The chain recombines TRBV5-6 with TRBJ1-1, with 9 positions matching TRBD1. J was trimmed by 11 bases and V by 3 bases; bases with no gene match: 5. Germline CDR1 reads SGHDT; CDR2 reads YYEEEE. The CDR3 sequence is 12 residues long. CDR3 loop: CASSYGQGRAFF. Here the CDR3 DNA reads TGTGCCAGCAGCTATGGACAGGGGAGGGCTTTCTTT.

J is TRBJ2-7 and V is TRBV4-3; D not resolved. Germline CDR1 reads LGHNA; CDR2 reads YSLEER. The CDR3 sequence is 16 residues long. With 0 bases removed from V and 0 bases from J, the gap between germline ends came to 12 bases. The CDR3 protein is CASSQDRRLTSYEQYF. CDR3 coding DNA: TGCGCCAGCAGCCAAGACCGACGACTCACCTCCTACGAGCAGTACTTC.

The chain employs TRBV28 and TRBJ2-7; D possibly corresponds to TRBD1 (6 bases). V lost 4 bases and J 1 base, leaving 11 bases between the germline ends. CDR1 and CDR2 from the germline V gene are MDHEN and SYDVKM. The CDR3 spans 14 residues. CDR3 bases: TGTGCCAGCAGTTCACAGGGAGTTTCCTACGAGCAGTACTTC. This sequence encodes CASSSQGVSYEQYF.

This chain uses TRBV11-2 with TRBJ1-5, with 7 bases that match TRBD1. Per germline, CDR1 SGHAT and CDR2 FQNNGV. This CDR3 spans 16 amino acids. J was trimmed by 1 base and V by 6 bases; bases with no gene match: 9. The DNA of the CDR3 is TGTGCCAGCAGTCCGTCAGGGGGGGAGAGCAATCAGCCCCAGCATTTT. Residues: CASSPSGGESNQPQHF.

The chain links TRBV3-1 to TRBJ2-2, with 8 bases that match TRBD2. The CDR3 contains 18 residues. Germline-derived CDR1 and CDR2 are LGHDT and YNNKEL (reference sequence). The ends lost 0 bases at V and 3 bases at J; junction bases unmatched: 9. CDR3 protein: CASSQDPPASGYTGELFF. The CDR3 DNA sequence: TGTGCCAGCAGCCAAGACCCCCCCGCTAGCGGGTACACCGGGGAGCTGTTTTTT.

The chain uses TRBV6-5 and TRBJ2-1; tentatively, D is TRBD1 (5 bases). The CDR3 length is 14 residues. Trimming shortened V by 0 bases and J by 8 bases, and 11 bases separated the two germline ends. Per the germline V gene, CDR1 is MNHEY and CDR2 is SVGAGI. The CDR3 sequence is CASSYSQGLDEQFF. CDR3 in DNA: TGTGCCAGCAGTTACTCGCAGGGCTTGGATGAGCAGTTCTTC.

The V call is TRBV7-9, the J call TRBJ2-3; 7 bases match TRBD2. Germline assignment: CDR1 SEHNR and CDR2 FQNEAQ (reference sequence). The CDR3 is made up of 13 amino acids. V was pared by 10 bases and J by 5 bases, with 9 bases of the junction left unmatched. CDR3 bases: TGTGCCATTCGGGGGGATGGAGTAGATACGCAGTATTTT. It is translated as CAIRGDGVDTQYF. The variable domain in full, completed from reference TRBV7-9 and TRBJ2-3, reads DTGVSQNPRHKITKRGQNVTFRCDPISEHNRLYWYRQTLGQGPEFLTYFQNEAQLEKSRLLSDRFSAERPKGSFSTLEIQRTEQGDSAMYLCAIRGDGVDTQYFGPGTRLTVL.

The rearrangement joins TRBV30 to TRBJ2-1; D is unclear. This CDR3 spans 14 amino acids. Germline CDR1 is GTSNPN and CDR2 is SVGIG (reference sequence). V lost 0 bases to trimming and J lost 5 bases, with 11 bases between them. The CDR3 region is CAWSVNSGDNEQFF. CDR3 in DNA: TGTGCCTGGAGTGTAAATTCAGGTGACAATGAGCAGTTCTTC.

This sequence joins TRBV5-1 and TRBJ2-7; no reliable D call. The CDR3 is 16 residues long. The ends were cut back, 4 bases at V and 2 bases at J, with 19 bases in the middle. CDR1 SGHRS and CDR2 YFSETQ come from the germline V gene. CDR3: CASSTTGLGAPYEQYF. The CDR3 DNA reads TGCGCCAGCAGCACGACCGGGCTAGGAGCTCCCTACGAGCAGTACTTC.

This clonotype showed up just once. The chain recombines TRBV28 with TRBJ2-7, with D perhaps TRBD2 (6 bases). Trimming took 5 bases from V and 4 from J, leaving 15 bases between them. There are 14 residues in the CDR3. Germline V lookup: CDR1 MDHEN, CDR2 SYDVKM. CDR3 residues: CASSPGLERYEQYF. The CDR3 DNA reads TGTGCCAGCAGTCCGGGACTCGAGCGATACGAGCAGTACTTC.

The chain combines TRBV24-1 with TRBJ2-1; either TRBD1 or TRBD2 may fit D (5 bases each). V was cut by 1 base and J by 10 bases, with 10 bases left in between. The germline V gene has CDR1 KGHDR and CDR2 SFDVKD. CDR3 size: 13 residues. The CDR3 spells CATSDFPGTEQFF. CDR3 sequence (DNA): TGTGCCACCAGTGATTTCCCCGGGACCGAGCAGTTCTTC.